These T cell receptor beta chains were read from a single sample in a study of cytomegalovirus exposure and HLA in healthy donors. Sequencing used immunoSEQ multiplex PCR; TCRdb keeps in-frame clones, though not all of them. This sample has tens of thousands of clones, with more than 50% found just once. The material sequenced was PBMCs. These receptors all stem from a woman in her forties in good health and CMV-seropositive. Each CDR3 is given with its conserved first and last residue. The order of the fields is D gene, V gene, J gene, clone size, CDR3 DNA, CDR3 protein. A D gene is named only where the DNA matches it firmly. Some rows mark clone size as missing; the rest say once, few, many or name a class of expanded clone.

d_gene: TRBD2
v_gene: TRBV6-5
j_gene: TRBJ2-7
abundance: NA
CDR3nt: TGTGCCAGCAGTCGGACTAGCGGGGGCTACGAGCAGTACTTC
CDR3aa: CASSRTSGGYEQYF

d_gene: TRBD2
v_gene: TRBV5-3
j_gene: TRBJ2-1
abundance: NA
CDR3nt: TGTGCCAGAAGCTTGGAGATTAGCGGGAGGAACAATGAGCAGTTCTTC
CDR3aa: CARSLEISGRNNEQFF

d_gene: TRBD2
v_gene: TRBV7-2
j_gene: TRBJ2-7
abundance: few
CDR3nt: TGTGCCAGCAGTCCTAGCGGAGGCTCCTACGAGCAGTACTTC
CDR3aa: CASSPSGGSYEQYF

d_gene: NA
v_gene: TRBV28
j_gene: TRBJ2-7
abundance: NA
CDR3nt: TGTGCCAGCAGTTTTATCCTCTACGAGCAGTACTTC
CDR3aa: CASSFILYEQYF

d_gene: NA
v_gene: TRBV11-3
j_gene: TRBJ2-6
abundance: NA
CDR3nt: TGTGCCAGCAGCTTATGGACTTCGGGAAACTCTGGGGCCAACGTCCTGACTTTC
CDR3aa: CASSLWTSGNSGANVLTF

d_gene: NA
v_gene: TRBV16
j_gene: TRBJ1-1
abundance: NA
CDR3nt: TGTGCCAGCAGCCTAAGATGGGAGGCTTTCTTT
CDR3aa: CASSLRWEAFF

d_gene: NA
v_gene: TRBV7-2
j_gene: TRBJ1-2
abundance: NA
CDR3nt: TGTGCCAGCAGCTCGCTTGACAGCCGATATGGCTACACCTTC
CDR3aa: CASSSLDSRYGYTF

d_gene: NA
v_gene: TRBV29-1
j_gene: TRBJ1-3
abundance: NA
CDR3nt: TGCAGCGTTGGGTACAGGCCCGGAAACACCATATATTTT
CDR3aa: CSVGYRPGNTIYF

d_gene: NA
v_gene: TRBV2
j_gene: TRBJ2-7
abundance: NA
CDR3nt: TGTGCCAGCAGGGCATTCAGCTCCTACGAGCAGTACTTC
CDR3aa: CASRAFSSYEQYF

d_gene: NA
v_gene: TRBV5-1
j_gene: TRBJ2-5
abundance: NA
CDR3nt: TGCGCCAGCAGACCAGATCAAGAGACCCAGTACTTC
CDR3aa: CASRPDQETQYF

d_gene: TRBD1
v_gene: TRBV25-1
j_gene: TRBJ2-7
abundance: NA
CDR3nt: TGTGCCAGCAGTGAATCCACCGGGACAGGGGCCTACGAGCAGTACTTC
CDR3aa: CASSESTGTGAYEQYF

d_gene: NA
v_gene: TRBV19
j_gene: TRBJ2-2
abundance: NA
CDR3nt: TGTGCCAGTGCCGAGTTCTCGGCCAGGGGAAGTACCGGGGAGCTGTTTTTT
CDR3aa: CASAEFSARGSTGELFF

d_gene: TRBD2
v_gene: TRBV2
j_gene: TRBJ2-5
abundance: NA
CDR3nt: TGTGCCAGCAGTGAACGTGGGGCCTCAGCGGGAAACCAAGAGACCCAGTACTTC
CDR3aa: CASSERGASAGNQETQYF

d_gene: NA
v_gene: TRBV20-1
j_gene: TRBJ1-1
abundance: once
CDR3nt: TGCAGTGCACCGGACACCTGGCGAGCTTTCTTT
CDR3aa: CSAPDTWRAFF

d_gene: TRBD1
v_gene: TRBV28
j_gene: TRBJ1-2
abundance: NA
CDR3nt: TGTGCCAGCATCATGGGACAGCGGAACTATGGCTACACCTTC
CDR3aa: CASIMGQRNYGYTF

d_gene: TRBD1
v_gene: TRBV29-1
j_gene: TRBJ2-1
abundance: NA
CDR3nt: TGCAGCGTTGATCCCCATGGGGACAGGAAGTTCTTC
CDR3aa: CSVDPHGDRKFF

d_gene: NA
v_gene: TRBV10-3
j_gene: TRBJ2-7
abundance: few
CDR3nt: TGTGCCATCTCTAGTTCAGAGGCCTACGAGCAGTACTTC
CDR3aa: CAISSSEAYEQYF

d_gene: TRBD1
v_gene: TRBV27
j_gene: TRBJ1-5
abundance: medium-sized
CDR3nt: TGTGCCAGCAGTCCACAGGGGCCTCAAAGCAATCAGCCCCAGCATTTT
CDR3aa: CASSPQGPQSNQPQHF

d_gene: TRBD1
v_gene: TRBV9
j_gene: TRBJ1-1
abundance: once
CDR3nt: TGTGCCAGCAGCCCATCTACCCCCACAGGGGACTCTGAAGCTTTCTTT
CDR3aa: CASSPSTPTGDSEAFF

d_gene: TRBD2
v_gene: TRBV7-9
j_gene: TRBJ2-1
abundance: NA
CDR3nt: TGTGCCAGCAGCTTAGCGGGAGGGCTCAATGAGCAGTTCTTC
CDR3aa: CASSLAGGLNEQFF

d_gene: NA
v_gene: TRBV7-9
j_gene: TRBJ2-5
abundance: NA
CDR3nt: TGTGCCAGCAGCTTAGAGGGGCAGGGGGAGACCCAGTACTTC
CDR3aa: CASSLEGQGETQYF

d_gene: NA
v_gene: TRBV5-5
j_gene: TRBJ2-5
abundance: NA
CDR3nt: TGTGCCAGCAGCTTTTCTAACCTCCAAGAGACCCAGTACTTC
CDR3aa: CASSFSNLQETQYF

d_gene: TRBD2
v_gene: TRBV7-2
j_gene: TRBJ2-5
abundance: NA
CDR3nt: TGTGCCAGCAGTCCCCTAAGACCGGGACTAGTCATGGAGACCCAGTACTTC
CDR3aa: CASSPLRPGLVMETQYF

d_gene: TRBD1
v_gene: TRBV7-9
j_gene: TRBJ1-2
abundance: few
CDR3nt: TGTGCCAGCAGCTCGAGACTACAGGGGGCAAGGGGCTACACCTTC
CDR3aa: CASSSRLQGARGYTF

d_gene: TRBD2
v_gene: TRBV2
j_gene: TRBJ2-1
abundance: NA
CDR3nt: TGTGCCAGCAGCGCAACTAGCGGGACCTACAATGAGCAGTTCTTC
CDR3aa: CASSATSGTYNEQFF

d_gene: TRBD1
v_gene: TRBV29-1
j_gene: TRBJ2-7
abundance: NA
CDR3nt: TGCAGCGTTCTCAATCAGGGGGCGGTTTACGAGCAGTACTTC
CDR3aa: CSVLNQGAVYEQYF

d_gene: NA
v_gene: TRBV5-1
j_gene: TRBJ2-5
abundance: NA
CDR3nt: TGCGCCAGCGCAGGGGGAGCGGGAGTATTATTGTCCCAAGAGACCCAGTACTTC
CDR3aa: CASAGGAGVLLSQETQYF

d_gene: TRBD2
v_gene: TRBV18
j_gene: TRBJ2-3
abundance: NA
CDR3nt: TGTGCCAGCTCACCACGCGCGGGAGGGCCAGCAGATACGCAGTATTTT
CDR3aa: CASSPRAGGPADTQYF

d_gene: NA
v_gene: TRBV2
j_gene: TRBJ1-1
abundance: NA
CDR3nt: TGTGCCAGTAGTGAAGGAGGGAGCATGAACACTGAAGCTTTCTTT
CDR3aa: CASSEGGSMNTEAFF

d_gene: TRBD2
v_gene: TRBV11-2
j_gene: TRBJ2-7
abundance: few
CDR3nt: TGTGCCAGCAGCCCCCCCGCTTATAGCGGGCAGAGCTCCTACGAGCAGTACTTC
CDR3aa: CASSPPAYSGQSSYEQYF

d_gene: NA
v_gene: TRBV4-1
j_gene: TRBJ2-2
abundance: NA
CDR3nt: TGCGCCAGCAGCCTTAAGCCAGGACAAATGAGCACCGGGGAGCTGTTTTTT
CDR3aa: CASSLKPGQMSTGELFF

d_gene: TRBD1
v_gene: TRBV11-2
j_gene: TRBJ2-7
abundance: NA
CDR3nt: TGTGCCAGCAGCTCCCCGGGGACAGGTTCCTACGAGCAGTACTTC
CDR3aa: CASSSPGTGSYEQYF

d_gene: NA
v_gene: TRBV5-1
j_gene: TRBJ2-5
abundance: few
CDR3nt: TGCGCCAGCAGCCCAACACCCGAGACCCAGTACTTC
CDR3aa: CASSPTPETQYF

d_gene: TRBD2
v_gene: TRBV27
j_gene: TRBJ2-1
abundance: few
CDR3nt: TGTGCCAGCACCCCTGTTCTAGCGGGTCTTTCCTACAATGAGCAGTTCTTC
CDR3aa: CASTPVLAGLSYNEQFF

d_gene: NA
v_gene: TRBV21-1
j_gene: TRBJ1-5
abundance: NA
CDR3nt: TGTGCCAGCATCTTCGGCCGGACAGGGGGTGGCGATCAGCCCCAGCATTTT
CDR3aa: CASIFGRTGGGDQPQHF